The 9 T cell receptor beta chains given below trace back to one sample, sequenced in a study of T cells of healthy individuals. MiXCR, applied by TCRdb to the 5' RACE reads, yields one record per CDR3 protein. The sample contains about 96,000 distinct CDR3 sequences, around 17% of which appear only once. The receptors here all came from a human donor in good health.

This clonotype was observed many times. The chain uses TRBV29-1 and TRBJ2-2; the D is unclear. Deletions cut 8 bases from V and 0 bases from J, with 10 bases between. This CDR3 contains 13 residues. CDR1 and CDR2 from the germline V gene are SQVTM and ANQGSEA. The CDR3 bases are TGCAGCACCGGTTCCACGAACACCGGGGAGCTGTTTTTT. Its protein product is CSTGSTNTGELFF.

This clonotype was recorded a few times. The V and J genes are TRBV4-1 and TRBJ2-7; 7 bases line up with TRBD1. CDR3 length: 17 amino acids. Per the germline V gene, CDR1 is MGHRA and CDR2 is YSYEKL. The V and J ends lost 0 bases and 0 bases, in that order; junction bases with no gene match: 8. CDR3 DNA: TGCGCCAGCAGCCAAGATAGAACAGGGGCTAGCTCCTACGAGCAGTACTTC. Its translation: CASSQDRTGASSYEQYF.

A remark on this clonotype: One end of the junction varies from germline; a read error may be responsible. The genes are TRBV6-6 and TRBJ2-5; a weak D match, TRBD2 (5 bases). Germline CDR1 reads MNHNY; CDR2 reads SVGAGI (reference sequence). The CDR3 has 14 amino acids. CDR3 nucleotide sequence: TGTGCCAGCAGTTACTCCACTACTGGGGAGACCCGGTACTTC. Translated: CASSYSTTGETRYF.

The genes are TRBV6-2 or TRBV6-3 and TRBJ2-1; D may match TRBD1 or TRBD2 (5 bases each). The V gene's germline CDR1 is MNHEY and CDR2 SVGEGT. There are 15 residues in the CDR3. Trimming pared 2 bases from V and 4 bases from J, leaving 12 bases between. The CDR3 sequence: CASSYRDPSYNEQFF. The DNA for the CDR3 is TGTGCCAGCAGTTACCGGGACCCATCGTACAATGAGCAGTTCTTC.

The CDR3 nucleotides are TGTGCCAGCAGCTGGGGGACTAGCGGGGAGATGGATACGCAGTATTTT. Translation: CASSWGTSGEMDTQYF. The J gene is TRBJ2-3, the V gene TRBV5-6; TRBD2 aligns across 13 bases. The CDR3 has 16 residues. Unmatched junction bases numbered 7, after V lost 3 bases and J lost 6 bases. CDR1 SGHDT and CDR2 YYEEEE come from the germline V gene.

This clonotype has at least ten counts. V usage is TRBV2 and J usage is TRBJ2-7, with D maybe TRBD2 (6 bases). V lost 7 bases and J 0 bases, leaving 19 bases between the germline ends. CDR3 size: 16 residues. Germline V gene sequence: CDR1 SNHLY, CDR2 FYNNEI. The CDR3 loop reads CASTPGLTIPSYEQYF. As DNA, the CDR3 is TGTGCCAGCACCCCGGGACTGACGATTCCCTCCTACGAGCAGTACTTC.

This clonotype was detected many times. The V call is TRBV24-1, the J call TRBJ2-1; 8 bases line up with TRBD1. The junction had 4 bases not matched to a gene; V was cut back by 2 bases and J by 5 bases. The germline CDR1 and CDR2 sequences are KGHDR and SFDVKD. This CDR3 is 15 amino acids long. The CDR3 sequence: CATSDSGTGNNEQFF. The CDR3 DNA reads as TGTGCCACCAGTGATTCCGGGACAGGCAACAATGAGCAGTTCTTC.

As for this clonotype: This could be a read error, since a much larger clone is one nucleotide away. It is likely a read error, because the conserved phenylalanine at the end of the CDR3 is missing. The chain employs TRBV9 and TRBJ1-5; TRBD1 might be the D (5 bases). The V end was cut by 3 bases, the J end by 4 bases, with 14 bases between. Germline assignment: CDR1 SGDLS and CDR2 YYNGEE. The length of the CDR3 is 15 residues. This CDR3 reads CASSASDRSNQPQHS. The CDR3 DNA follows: TGTGCCAGCAGCGCCTCCGACAGATCTAATCAGCCCCAGCATTCT.

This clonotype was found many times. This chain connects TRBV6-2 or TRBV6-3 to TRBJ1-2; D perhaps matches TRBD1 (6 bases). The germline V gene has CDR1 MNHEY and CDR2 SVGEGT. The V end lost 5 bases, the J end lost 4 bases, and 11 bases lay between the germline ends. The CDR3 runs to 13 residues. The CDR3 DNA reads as TGTGCCAGCAGTCCCGGACAGTCCTATGGCTACACCTTC. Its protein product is CASSPGQSYGYTF.